The 9 T cell receptor beta chains below were found in one sample sequenced in a study of blood T cell repertoires in COVID-19. Only in-frame clones appear in the TCRdb table, and some are missing; sequencing was by immunoSEQ multiplex PCR. This table holds about 500,000 clones, 89% found once. The sequenced sample was peripheral blood. These receptors all come from a man aged 18-30 years with COVID-19, enrolled during active disease.

The rearrangement links TRBV4-1 to TRBJ1-1; D not certain. This CDR3 contains 15 residues. CDR1 is MGHRA and CDR2 is YSYEKL in the germline V gene. V was trimmed by 0 bases and J by 4 bases, leaving 12 bases between them. CDR3 protein: CASSQETGLGTEAFF. The CDR3 DNA sequence: TGCGCCAGCAGCCAAGAGACGGGATTGGGCACTGAAGCTTTCTTT.

The chain joins TRBV11-2 to TRBJ2-7, with TRBD2 matching 7 bases. Germline V gene lookup returns CDR1 SGHAT and CDR2 FQNNGV. V trimming: 5 bases; J trimming: 2 bases; junction bases outside the gene matches: 9. This CDR3 comprises 15 residues. CDR3 residues: CASSLRDYTPYEQYF. The DNA of the CDR3 is TGTGCCAGCAGCCTCCGGGACTACACTCCCTACGAGCAGTACTTC.

Only one count was recorded for this clone. The chain uses TRBV19 and TRBJ1-2; TRBD1 agrees at 8 bases. CDR3 length: 13 amino acids. CDR1 is LNHDA, CDR2 SQIVND, per germline (reference sequence). With V trimmed by 8 bases and J by 5 bases, 7 bases remained unmatched. The CDR3 here is CASQQGDSYGYTF. Written as DNA, the CDR3 is TGTGCCAGTCAACAGGGGGATTCTTATGGCTACACCTTC.

This clone was observed a handful of times. The V gene is TRBV5-1, the J gene TRBJ2-5; no clear D. Trimming removed 0 bases from V and 5 bases from J, with 11 bases in between. Germline V CDR1 and CDR2: SGHRS, YFSETQ. The CDR3 is made up of 14 amino acids. The DNA for the CDR3 is TGCGCCAGCAGCTTGGCGGAAAACGGGGAGACCCAGTACTTC. Residues: CASSLAENGETQYF.

The chain carries TRBV18 and TRBJ1-6; possible D gene TRBD1, 5 bases. Germline V gene lookup returns CDR1 KGHSH and CDR2 LQKENI. V lost 3 bases and J lost 0, with 15 bases in between. The CDR3 contains 18 residues. CDR3 sequence reads: CASSPRDFPYSYNSPLHF. CDR3 nucleotides: TGTGCCAGCTCACCCAGGGATTTCCCCTACTCCTATAATTCACCCCTCCACTTT.

V gene TRBV19 combines with J gene TRBJ2-7, with D possibly being TRBD1 (5 bases). The CDR3 has 14 amino acids. Germline V gives CDR1 LNHDA, CDR2 SQIVND (reference sequence). Trimming removed 5 bases from V and 2 bases from J, with 13 bases in between. CDR3 nucleotides: TGTGCCAGTAGTGGGGCAACCACTACCTACGAGCAGTACTTC. This codes for CASSGATTTYEQYF.

For the CDR3, the DNA is TGTGCCTGTAGCTTTGGGACACCCGCGTGGTCTTTTGGAAATTCACCCCTCCACTTT. This sequence encodes CACSFGTPAWSFGNSPLHF. This sequence joins TRBV30 and TRBJ1-6, with a tentative D call TRBD1 (6 bases). Germline CDR1 GTSNPN, CDR2 SVGIG (reference sequence). The V end was cut by 6 bases, the J end by 7 bases, with 31 bases between. The CDR3 is 19 residues long.

The rearrangement joins TRBV27 to TRBJ1-1; 7 bases agree with TRBD1. The CDR3 runs 13 residues. The junction had 4 bases not matched to a gene; V was cut back by 8 bases and J by 1 base. The germline V gene encodes CDR1 MNHEY and CDR2 SMNVEV (reference sequence). For the CDR3, the DNA is TGTGCCAGCCAGGACAGGCCGAACACTGAAGCTTTCTTT. Residues: CASQDRPNTEAFF.

The gene calls are TRBV6-5 and TRBJ1-2, with TRBD1 matching over 9 bases. Germline lookup yields CDR1 MNHEY and CDR2 SVGAGI. V lost 0 bases, J lost 6 bases, and 5 bases stayed unmatched. This CDR3 is built from 15 residues. CDR3 sequence (DNA): TGTGCCAGCAGTTACTCCGGGACAGGGAGGGATGGCTACACCTTC. Amino acid sequence: CASSYSGTGRDGYTF.